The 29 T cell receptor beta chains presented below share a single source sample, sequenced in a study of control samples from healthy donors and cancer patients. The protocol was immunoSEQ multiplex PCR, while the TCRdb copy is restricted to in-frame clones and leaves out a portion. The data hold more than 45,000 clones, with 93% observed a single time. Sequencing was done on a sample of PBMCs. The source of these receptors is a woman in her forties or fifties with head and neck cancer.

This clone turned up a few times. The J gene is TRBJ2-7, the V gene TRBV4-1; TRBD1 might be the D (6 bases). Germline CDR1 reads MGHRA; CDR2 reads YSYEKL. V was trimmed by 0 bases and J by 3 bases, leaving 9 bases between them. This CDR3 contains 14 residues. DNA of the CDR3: TGCGCCAGCAGCCAAGAGGGACAAGTCTACGAGCAGTACTTC. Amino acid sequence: CASSQEGQVYEQYF.

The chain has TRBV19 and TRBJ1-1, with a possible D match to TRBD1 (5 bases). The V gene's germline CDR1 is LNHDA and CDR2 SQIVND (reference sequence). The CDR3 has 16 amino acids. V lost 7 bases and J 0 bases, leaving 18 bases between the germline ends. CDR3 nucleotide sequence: TGTGCCAGTACCATGGGGGGATTGGGGATGAACACTGAAGCTTTCTTT. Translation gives CASTMGGLGMNTEAFF. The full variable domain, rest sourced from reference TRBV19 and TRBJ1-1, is DGGITQSPKYLFRKEGQNVTLSCEQNLNHDAMYWYRQDPGQGLRLIYYSQIVNDFQKGDIAEGYSVSREKKESFPLTVTSAQKNPTAFYLCASTMGGLGMNTEAFFGQGTRLTVV.

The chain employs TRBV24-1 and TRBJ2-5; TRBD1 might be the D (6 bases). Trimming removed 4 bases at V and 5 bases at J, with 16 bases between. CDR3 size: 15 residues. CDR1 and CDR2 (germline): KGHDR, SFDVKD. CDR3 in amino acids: CATSDPLGQYETQYF. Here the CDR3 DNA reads TGTGCCACCAGTGACCCCCTCGGACAGTACGAGACCCAGTACTTC.

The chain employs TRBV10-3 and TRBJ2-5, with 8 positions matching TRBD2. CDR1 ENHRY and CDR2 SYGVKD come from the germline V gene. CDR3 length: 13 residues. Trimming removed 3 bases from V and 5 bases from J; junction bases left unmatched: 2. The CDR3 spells CAISDERGETQYF. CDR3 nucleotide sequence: TGTGCCATCAGTGATGAGCGGGGGGAGACCCAGTACTTC.

CDR3 region: CASSLSGSTEAFF. CDR3 coding DNA: TGTGCCAGCAGCTTATCAGGTTCCACTGAAGCTTTCTTT. The genes are TRBV7-9 and TRBJ1-1; D gene uncertain. The CDR3 is 13 residues long. Germline V CDR1 and CDR2: SEHNR, FQNEAQ (reference sequence). Trimming stripped 2 bases from V and 4 bases from J, with 8 bases between.

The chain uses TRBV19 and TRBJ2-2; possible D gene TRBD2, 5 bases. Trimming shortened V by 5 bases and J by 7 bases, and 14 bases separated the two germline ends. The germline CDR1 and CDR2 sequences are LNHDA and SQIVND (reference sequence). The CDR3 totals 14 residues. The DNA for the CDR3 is TGTGCCAGTAGTCTGCCGGGATCGGGCGGGGAGCTGTTTTTT. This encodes CASSLPGSGGELFF. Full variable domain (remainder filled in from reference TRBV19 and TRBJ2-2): DGGITQSPKYLFRKEGQNVTLSCEQNLNHDAMYWYRQDPGQGLRLIYYSQIVNDFQKGDIAEGYSVSREKKESFPLTVTSAQKNPTAFYLCASSLPGSGGELFFGEGSRLTVL.

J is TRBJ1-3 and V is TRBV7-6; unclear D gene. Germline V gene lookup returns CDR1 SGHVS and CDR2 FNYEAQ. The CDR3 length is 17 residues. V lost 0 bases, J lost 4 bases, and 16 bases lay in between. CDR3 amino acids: CASSLAPSGVGGNTIYF. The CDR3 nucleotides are TGTGCCAGCAGCTTAGCGCCCTCGGGAGTCGGAGGAAACACCATATATTTT.

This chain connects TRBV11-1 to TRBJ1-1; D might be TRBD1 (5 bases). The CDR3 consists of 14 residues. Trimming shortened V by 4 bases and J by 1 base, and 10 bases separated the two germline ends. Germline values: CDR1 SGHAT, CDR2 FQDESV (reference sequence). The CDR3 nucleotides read TGTGCCAGCAGCTACAGGTCGTGGAACACTGAAGCTTTCTTT. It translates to CASSYRSWNTEAFF.

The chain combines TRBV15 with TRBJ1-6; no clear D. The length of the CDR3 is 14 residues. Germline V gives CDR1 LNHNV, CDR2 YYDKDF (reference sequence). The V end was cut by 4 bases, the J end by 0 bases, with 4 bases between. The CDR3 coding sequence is TGTGCCACCAGCACTAGCTCCTATAATTCACCCCTCCACTTT. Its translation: CATSTSSYNSPLHF.

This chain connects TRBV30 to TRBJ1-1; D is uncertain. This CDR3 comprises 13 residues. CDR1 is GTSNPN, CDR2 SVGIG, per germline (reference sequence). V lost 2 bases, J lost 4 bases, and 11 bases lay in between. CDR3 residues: CAWSWEAGTEAFF. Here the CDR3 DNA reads TGTGCCTGGAGTTGGGAGGCGGGCACTGAAGCTTTCTTT.

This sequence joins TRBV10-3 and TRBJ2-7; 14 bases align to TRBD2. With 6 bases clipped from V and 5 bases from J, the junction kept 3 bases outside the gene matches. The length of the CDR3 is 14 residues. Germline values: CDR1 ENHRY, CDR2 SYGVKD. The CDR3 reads CAIRGTSGSHEQYF. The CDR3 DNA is TGTGCCATCAGGGGGACTAGCGGGAGCCACGAGCAGTACTTC.

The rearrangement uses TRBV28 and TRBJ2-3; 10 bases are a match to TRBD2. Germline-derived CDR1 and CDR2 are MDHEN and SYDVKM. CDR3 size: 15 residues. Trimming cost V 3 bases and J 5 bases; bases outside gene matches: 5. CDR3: CASSFQREGGDTQYF. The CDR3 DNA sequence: TGTGCCAGCAGTTTCCAGCGGGAGGGAGGAGATACGCAGTATTTT.

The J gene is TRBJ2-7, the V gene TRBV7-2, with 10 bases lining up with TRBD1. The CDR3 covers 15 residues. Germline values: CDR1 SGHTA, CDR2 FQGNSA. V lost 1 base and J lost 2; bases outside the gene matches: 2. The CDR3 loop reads CASSLEDRGPYEQYF. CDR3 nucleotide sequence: TGTGCCAGCAGCTTAGAAGACAGGGGGCCCTACGAGCAGTACTTC.

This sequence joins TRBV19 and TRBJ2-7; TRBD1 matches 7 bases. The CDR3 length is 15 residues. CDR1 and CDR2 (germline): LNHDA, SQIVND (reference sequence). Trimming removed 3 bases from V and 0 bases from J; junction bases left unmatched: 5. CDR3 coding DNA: TGTGCCAGTAGTATGGTTCCAGGGGGCTCCTACGAGCAGTACTTC. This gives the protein CASSMVPGGSYEQYF.

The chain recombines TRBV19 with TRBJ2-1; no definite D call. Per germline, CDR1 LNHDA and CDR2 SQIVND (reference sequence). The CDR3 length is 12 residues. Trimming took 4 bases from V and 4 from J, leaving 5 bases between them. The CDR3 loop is CASSTQYNEQFF. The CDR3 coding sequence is TGTGCCAGTAGTACCCAGTACAATGAGCAGTTCTTC. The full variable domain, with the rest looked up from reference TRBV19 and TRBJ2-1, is DGGITQSPKYLFRKEGQNVTLSCEQNLNHDAMYWYRQDPGQGLRLIYYSQIVNDFQKGDIAEGYSVSREKKESFPLTVTSAQKNPTAFYLCASSTQYNEQFFGPGTRLTVL.

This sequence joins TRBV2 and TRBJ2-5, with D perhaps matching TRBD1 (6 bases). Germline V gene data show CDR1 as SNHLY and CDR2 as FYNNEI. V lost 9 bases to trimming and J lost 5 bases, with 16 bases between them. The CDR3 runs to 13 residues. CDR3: CASGGRDRETQYF. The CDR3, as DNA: TGTGCCAGTGGGGGCAGGGATCGGGAGACCCAGTACTTC.

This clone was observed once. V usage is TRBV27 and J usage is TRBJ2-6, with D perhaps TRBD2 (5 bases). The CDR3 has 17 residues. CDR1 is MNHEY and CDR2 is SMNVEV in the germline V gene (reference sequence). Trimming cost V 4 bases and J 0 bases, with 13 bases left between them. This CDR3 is CASSSLGRDSGANVLTF. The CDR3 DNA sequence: TGTGCCAGCAGTTCCCTCGGACGGGACTCTGGGGCCAACGTCCTGACTTTC. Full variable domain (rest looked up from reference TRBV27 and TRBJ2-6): EAQVTQNPRYLITVTGKKLTVTCSQNMNHEYMSWYRQDPGLGLRQIYYSMNVEVTDKGDVPEGYKVSRKEKRNFPLILESPSPNQTSLYFCASSSLGRDSGANVLTFGAGSRLTVL.

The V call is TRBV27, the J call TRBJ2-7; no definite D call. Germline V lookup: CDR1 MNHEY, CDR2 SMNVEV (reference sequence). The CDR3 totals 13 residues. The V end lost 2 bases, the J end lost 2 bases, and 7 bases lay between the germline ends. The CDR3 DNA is TGTGCCAGCAGTTTACAAAGCACCTACGAGCAGTACTTC. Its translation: CASSLQSTYEQYF.

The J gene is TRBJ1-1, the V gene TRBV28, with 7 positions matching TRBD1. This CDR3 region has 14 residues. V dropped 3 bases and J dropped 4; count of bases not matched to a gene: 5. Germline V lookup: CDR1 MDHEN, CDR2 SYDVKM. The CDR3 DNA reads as TGTGCCAGCAGTTTGCCTTCAGGGGGCACTGAAGCTTTCTTT. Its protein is CASSLPSGGTEAFF.

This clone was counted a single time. CDR3 residues: CAWSVQANTEAFF. The CDR3 nucleotides read TGTGCCTGGAGTGTACAGGCAAACACTGAAGCTTTCTTT. V is TRBV30 and J is TRBJ1-1, with a weak D call TRBD1 (5 bases). Deletions cut 0 bases from V and 2 bases from J, with 7 bases between. Per germline, CDR1 GTSNPN and CDR2 SVGIG (reference sequence). The CDR3 runs 13 residues. The whole variable domain, remainder taken from reference TRBV30 and TRBJ1-1, is SQTIHQWPATLVQPVGSPLSLECTVEGTSNPNLYWYRQAAGRGLQLLFYSVGIGQISSEVPQNLSASRPQDRQFILSSKKLLLSDSGFYLCAWSVQANTEAFFGQGTRLTVV.

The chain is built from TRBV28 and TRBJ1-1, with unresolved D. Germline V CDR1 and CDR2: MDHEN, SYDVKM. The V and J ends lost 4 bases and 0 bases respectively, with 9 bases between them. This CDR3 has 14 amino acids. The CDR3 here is CASSSPGLNTEAFF. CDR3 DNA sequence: TGTGCCAGCAGTTCCCCGGGGTTGAACACTGAAGCTTTCTTT.

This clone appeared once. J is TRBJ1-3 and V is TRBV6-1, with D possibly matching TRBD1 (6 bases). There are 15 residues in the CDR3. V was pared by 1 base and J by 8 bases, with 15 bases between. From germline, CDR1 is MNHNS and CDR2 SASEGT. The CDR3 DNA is TGTGCCAGCAGTGAAGATGGGGCAGGGGTTGACACCATATATTTT. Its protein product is CASSEDGAGVDTIYF.

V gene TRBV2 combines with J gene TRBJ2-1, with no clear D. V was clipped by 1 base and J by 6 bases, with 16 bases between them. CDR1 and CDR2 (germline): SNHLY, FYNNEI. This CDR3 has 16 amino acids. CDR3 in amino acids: CASSEGQYPLRNEQFF. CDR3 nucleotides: TGTGCCAGCAGTGAAGGCCAGTACCCTTTACGCAATGAGCAGTTCTTC.

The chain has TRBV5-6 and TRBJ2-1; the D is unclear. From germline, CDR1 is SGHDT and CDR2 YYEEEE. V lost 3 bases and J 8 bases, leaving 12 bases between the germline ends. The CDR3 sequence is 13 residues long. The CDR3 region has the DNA TGTGCCAGCAGCTCACCTGGACGTGATGAGCAGTTCTTC. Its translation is CASSSPGRDEQFF. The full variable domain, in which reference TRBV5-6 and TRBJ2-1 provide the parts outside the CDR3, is DAGVTQSPTHLIKTRGQQVTLRCSPKSGHDTVSWYQQALGQGPQFIFQYYEEEERQRGNFPDRFSGHQFPNYSSELNVNALLLGDSALYLCASSSPGRDEQFFGPGTRLTVL.

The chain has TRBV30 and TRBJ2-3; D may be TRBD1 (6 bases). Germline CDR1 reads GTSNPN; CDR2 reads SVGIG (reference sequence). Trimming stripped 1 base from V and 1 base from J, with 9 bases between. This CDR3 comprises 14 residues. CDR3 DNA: TGTGCCTGGAGTGCGGACAGAGGCACAGATACGCAGTATTTT. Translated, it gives CAWSADRGTDTQYF. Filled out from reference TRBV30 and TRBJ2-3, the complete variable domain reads SQTIHQWPATLVQPVGSPLSLECTVEGTSNPNLYWYRQAAGRGLQLLFYSVGIGQISSEVPQNLSASRPQDRQFILSSKKLLLSDSGFYLCAWSADRGTDTQYFGPGTRLTVL.

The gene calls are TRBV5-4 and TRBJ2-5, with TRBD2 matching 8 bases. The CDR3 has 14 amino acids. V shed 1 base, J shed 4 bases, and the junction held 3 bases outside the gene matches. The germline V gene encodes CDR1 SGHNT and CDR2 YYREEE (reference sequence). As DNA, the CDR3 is TGTGCCAGCAGCTTGCCGGGGGGGGGAGAGACCCAGTACTTC. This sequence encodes CASSLPGGGETQYF.

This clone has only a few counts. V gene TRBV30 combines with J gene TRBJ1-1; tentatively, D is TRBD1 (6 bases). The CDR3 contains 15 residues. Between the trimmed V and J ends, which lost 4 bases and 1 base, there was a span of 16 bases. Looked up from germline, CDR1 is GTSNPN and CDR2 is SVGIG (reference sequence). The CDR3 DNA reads TGTGCCTGGACCAAGGGAGACAGGACGAACACTGAAGCTTTCTTT. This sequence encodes CAWTKGDRTNTEAFF.

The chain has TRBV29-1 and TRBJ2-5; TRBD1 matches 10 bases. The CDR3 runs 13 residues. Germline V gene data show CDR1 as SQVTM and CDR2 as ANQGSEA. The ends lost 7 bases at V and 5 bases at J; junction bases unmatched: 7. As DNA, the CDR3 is TGCAGCGGCCGTGACAGGGGGCGGGAGACCCAGTACTTC. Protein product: CSGRDRGRETQYF.

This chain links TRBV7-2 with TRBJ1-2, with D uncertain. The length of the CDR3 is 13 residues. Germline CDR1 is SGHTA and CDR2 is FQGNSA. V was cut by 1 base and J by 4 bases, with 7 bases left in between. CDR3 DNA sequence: TGTGCCAGCAGCTTAGGACGCACCTATGGCTACACCTTC. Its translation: CASSLGRTYGYTF. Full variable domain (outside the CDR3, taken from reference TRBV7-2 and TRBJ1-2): GAGVSQSPSNKVTEKGKDVELRCDPISGHTALYWYRQSLGQGLEFLIYFQGNSAPDKSGLPSDRFSAERTGGSVSTLTIQRTQQEDSAVYLCASSLGRTYGYTFGSGTRLTVV.